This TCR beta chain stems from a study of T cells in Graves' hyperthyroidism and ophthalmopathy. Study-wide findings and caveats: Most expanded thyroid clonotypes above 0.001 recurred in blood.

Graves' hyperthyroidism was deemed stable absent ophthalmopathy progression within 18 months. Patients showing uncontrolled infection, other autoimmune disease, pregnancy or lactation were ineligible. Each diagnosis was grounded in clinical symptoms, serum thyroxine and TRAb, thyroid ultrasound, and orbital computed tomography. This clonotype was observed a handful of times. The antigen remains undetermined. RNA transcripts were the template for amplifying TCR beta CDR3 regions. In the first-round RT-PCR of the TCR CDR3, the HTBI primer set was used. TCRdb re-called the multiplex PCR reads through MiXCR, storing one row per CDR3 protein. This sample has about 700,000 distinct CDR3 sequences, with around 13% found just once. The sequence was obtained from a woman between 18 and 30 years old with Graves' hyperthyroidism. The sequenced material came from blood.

CDR3 amino acids: CSGGGAGGEWGEQFF. The CDR3 nucleotides read TGCAGCGGAGGGGGGGCAGGGGGGGAGTGGGGCGAGCAGTTCTTC. The chain recombines TRBV29-1 with TRBJ2-1; the D call may be TRBD1 or TRBD2 (7 bases each). The germline CDR1 and CDR2 sequences are SQVTM and ANQGSEA. This CDR3 is 15 amino acids long. The V gene lost 7 bases and the J gene lost 10 bases, with 26 bases spanning the gap.